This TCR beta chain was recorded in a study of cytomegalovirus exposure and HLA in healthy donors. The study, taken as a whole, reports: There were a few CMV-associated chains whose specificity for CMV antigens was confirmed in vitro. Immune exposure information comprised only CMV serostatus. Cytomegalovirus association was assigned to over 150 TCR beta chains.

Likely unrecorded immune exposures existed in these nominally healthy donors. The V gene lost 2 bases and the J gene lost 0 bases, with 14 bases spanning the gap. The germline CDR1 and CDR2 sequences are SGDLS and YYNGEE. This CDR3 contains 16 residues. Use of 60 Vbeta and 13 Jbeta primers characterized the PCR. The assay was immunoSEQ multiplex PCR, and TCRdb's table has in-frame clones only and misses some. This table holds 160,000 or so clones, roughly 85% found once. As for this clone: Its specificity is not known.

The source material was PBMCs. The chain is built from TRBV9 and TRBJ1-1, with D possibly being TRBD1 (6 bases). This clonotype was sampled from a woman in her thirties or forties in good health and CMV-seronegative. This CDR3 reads CASSVRTDLMNTEAFF. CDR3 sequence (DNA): TGTGCCAGCAGCGTCCGGACAGACCTAATGAACACTGAAGCTTTCTTT. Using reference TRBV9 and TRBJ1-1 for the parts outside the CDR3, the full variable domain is DSGVTQTPKHLITATGQRVTLRCSPRSGDLSVYWYQQSLDQGLQFLIQYYNGEERAKGNILERFSAQQFPDLHSELNLSSLELGDSALYFCASSVRTDLMNTEAFFGQGTRLTVV.